This is a list of T cell receptor beta chains from one sample in a study of blood T cells in healthy people across ages. TCRdb used MiXCR to reprocess the 5' RACE reads, holding one entry per CDR3 protein. The repertoire holds over a million distinct CDR3 sequences, with roughly 43% as singletons. What was sequenced was blood. The receptors stem from a woman aged 18-30 years in good health. Both conserved end residues are part of each CDR3. Each record gives: CDR3 length, D gene, clone size, V gene, J gene, CDR3 protein, CDR3 DNA. A D gene is named only where the DNA matches it firmly. Size is omitted from some rows. Given values are once, few, many or a class for expanded clones.

15	TRBD1	-	TRBV20-1	TRBJ1-2	CSAPGQGAVSAGYTF	TGCAGTGCCCCGGGACAGGGGGCAGTATCTGCTGGCTACACCTTC
14	-	-	TRBV12-3/TRBV12-4	TRBJ1-5	CASSPTRGNQPQHF	TGTGCCAGCAGTCCGACGAGGGGAAATCAGCCCCAGCATTTT
14	TRBD2	many	TRBV27	TRBJ2-7	CASSDGTSGYEQYF	TGTGCCAGCAGCGACGGGACTAGCGGCTACGAGCAGTACTTC
18	-	many	TRBV5-1	TRBJ2-3	CASSLDFRDPRGTDTQYF	TGCGCCAGCAGCTTGGATTTCCGGGATCCTAGGGGGACAGATACGCAGTATTTT
14	TRBD1	few	TRBV7-2	TRBJ1-2	CASSPGTGRDGYTF	TGTGCCAGCAGCCCTGGGACAGGGAGGGACGGCTACACCTTC
14	-	few	TRBV9	TRBJ2-5	CASSVEGRRETQYF	TGTGCCAGCAGCGTAGAAGGGAGGAGAGAGACCCAGTACTTC
12	-	few	TRBV29-1	TRBJ2-5	CSSRTERETQYF	TGCAGTTCGCGAACAGAGCGAGAGACCCAGTACTTC
12	TRBD2	-	TRBV2	TRBJ2-4	CASSAQRGGRYF	TGTGCCAGCAGCGCTCAGCGGGGGGGTCGGTACTTC
14	TRBD2	-	TRBV5-1	TRBJ2-2	CGTSELSYTGELFF	TGCGGCACTAGCGAGCTTTCTTACACCGGGGAGCTGTTTTTT
15	-	many	TRBV12-3/TRBV12-4	TRBJ2-5	CASRLSGTVQETQYF	TGTGCCAGCAGGCTTAGCGGCACGGTTCAAGAGACCCAGTACTTC
15	-	few	TRBV7-9	TRBJ1-1	CASSLVRGVNTEAFF	TGTGCCAGCAGCTTAGTACGGGGGGTGAACACTGAAGCTTTCTTT
18	-	few	TRBV18	TRBJ2-6	CASSLKGAGLSGANVLTF	TGTGCCAGCTCCCTGAAAGGGGCAGGACTCTCTGGGGCCAACGTCCTGACTTTC
14	-	few	TRBV9	TRBJ2-5	CASSGIGLQETQYF	TGTGCCAGCAGCGGAATTGGACTTCAAGAGACCCAGTACTTC
10	-	once	TRBV20-1	TRBJ2-1	CSATRAEQFF	TGCAGTGCTACCAGGGCTGAGCAGTTCTTC
13	TRBD2	-	TRBV4-3	TRBJ2-3	CASSSGYADPQYF	TGCGCCAGCTCTAGCGGGTACGCAGATCCGCAGTATTTT
20	TRBD2	few	TRBV4-2	TRBJ2-3	CASSQDLGRVTSGSLDTQYF	TGTGCCAGCAGCCAAGATCTGGGCCGCGTGACTAGCGGGAGTTTAGATACGCAGTATTTT
13	-	many	TRBV7-9	TRBJ1-2	CASSLVGGYGYTF	TGTGCCAGCAGTTTAGTTGGGGGATATGGCTACACCTTC
15	TRBD2	few	TRBV20-1	TRBJ2-3	CSFSGTSGGTDTQYF	TGCAGTTTCTCGGGGACTAGCGGGGGCACAGATACGCAGTATTTT
14	-	-	TRBV27	TRBJ2-3	CASSWGPHTDTQYF	TGTGCCAGCAGTTGGGGCCCACACACAGATACGCAGTATTTT
17	TRBD2	few	TRBV2	TRBJ2-7	CASSEDRLAALSYEQYF	TGTGCCAGCAGTGAAGATCGTCTAGCGGCCCTCTCCTACGAGCAGTACTTC
16	-	-	TRBV11-2	TRBJ2-6	CASSLSWVSGANVLTF	TGTGCCAGCAGCTTATCTTGGGTCTCTGGGGCCAACGTCCTGACTTTC
17	TRBD2	few	TRBV11-2	TRBJ2-1	CASSLDRGLASNNEQFF	TGTGCCAGCAGCTTAGATAGAGGACTAGCGAGCAACAATGAGCAGTTCTTC
13	-	-	TRBV29-1	TRBJ2-7	CSVERGSSYEQYF	TGCAGCGTTGAGAGGGGTTCCTCCTACGAGCAGTACTTC
13	-	-	TRBV9	TRBJ1-1	CASSSTGTGEAFF	TGTGCCAGCAGCTCCACCGGGACGGGTGAAGCTTTCTTT
12	-	once	TRBV12-3/TRBV12-4	TRBJ2-5	CASSPDSFEQYF	TGTGCCAGCAGCCCGGACTCCTTTGAGCAGTACTTC
15	-	-	TRBV5-1	TRBJ1-4	CASSLEGYQGEKLFF	TGCGCCAGCAGCTTGGAAGGGTATCAAGGCGAAAAACTGTTTTTT